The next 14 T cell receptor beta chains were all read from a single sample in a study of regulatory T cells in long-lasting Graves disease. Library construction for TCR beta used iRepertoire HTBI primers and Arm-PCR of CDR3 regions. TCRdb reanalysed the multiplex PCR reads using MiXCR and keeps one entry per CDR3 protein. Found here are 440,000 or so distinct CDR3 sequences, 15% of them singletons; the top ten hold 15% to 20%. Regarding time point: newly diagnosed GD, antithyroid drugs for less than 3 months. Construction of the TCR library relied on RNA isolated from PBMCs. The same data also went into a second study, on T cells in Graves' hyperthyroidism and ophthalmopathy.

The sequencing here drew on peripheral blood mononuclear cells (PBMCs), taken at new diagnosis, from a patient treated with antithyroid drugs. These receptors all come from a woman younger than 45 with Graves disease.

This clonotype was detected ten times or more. The CDR3 DNA is TGCGCCAGCAGTGAAGGGGGAGCCAAAAACATTCAGTACTTC. Translated: CASSEGGAKNIQYF. The chain is built from TRBV10-1 and TRBJ2-4; D is perhaps TRBD1 (6 bases). CDR1 and CDR2 (germline): WNHNN, SYGVQD (reference sequence). V dropped 3 bases and J dropped 0 bases, with 6 bases sitting between them. This CDR3 is built from 14 residues.

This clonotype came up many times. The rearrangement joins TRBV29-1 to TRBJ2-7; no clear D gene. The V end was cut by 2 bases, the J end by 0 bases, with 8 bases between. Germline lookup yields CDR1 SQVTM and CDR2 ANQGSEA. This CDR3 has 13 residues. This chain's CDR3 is CSVETTSSYEQYF. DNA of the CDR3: TGCAGCGTTGAAACTACTTCCTCCTACGAGCAGTACTTC.

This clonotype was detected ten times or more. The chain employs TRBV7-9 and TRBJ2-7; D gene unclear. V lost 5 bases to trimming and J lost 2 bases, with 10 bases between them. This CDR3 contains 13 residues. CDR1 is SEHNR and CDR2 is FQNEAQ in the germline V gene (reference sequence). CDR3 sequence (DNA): TGTGCCAGCAGCCTCGATGAAACCTACGAGCAGTACTTC. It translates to CASSLDETYEQYF.

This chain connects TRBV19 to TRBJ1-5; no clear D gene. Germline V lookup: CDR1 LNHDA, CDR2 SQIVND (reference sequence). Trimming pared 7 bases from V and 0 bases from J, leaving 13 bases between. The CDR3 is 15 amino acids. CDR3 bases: TGTGCCAGTAACCGACAAGGGTATAGCAATCAGCCCCAGCATTTT. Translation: CASNRQGYSNQPQHF.

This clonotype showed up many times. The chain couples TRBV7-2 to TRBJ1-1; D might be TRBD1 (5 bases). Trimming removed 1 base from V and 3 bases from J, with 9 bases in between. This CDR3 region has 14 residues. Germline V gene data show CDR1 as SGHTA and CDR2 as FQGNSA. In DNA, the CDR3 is TGTGCCAGCAGCTTAGGGGGGATGCACACTGAAGCTTTCTTT. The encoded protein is CASSLGGMHTEAFF.

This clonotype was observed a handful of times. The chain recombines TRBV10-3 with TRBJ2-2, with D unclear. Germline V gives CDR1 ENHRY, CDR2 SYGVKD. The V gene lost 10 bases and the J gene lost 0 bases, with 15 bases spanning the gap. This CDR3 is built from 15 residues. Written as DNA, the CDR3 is TGTGCCAGCGGCTCAGGACCCGCGAACACCGGGGAGCTGTTTTTT. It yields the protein CASGSGPANTGELFF.

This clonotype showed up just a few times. The CDR3 nucleotides are TGTGCCAGTAGTATAGCCAGGGACAATGAGCAGTTCTTC. Residues: CASSIARDNEQFF. The V and J genes are TRBV19 and TRBJ2-1; possibly TRBD1 for D (5 bases). This CDR3 region has 13 residues. Germline V gives CDR1 LNHDA, CDR2 SQIVND (reference sequence). The germline V and J ends were trimmed by 1 base and 5 bases, with 6 bases remaining between them.

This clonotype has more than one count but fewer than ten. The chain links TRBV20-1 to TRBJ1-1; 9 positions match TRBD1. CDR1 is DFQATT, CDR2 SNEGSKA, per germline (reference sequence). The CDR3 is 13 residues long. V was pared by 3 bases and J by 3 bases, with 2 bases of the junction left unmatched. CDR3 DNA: TGCAGTGCTAGGTGGACAGGGGACACTGAAGCTTTCTTT. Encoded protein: CSARWTGDTEAFF.

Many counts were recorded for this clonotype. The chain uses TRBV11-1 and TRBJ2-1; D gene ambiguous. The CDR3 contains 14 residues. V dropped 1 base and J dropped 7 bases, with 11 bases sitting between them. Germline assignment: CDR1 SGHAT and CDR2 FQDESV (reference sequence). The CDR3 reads CASSLEEQLNEQFF. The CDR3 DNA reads TGTGCCAGCAGCTTAGAGGAACAGTTGAATGAGCAGTTCTTC.

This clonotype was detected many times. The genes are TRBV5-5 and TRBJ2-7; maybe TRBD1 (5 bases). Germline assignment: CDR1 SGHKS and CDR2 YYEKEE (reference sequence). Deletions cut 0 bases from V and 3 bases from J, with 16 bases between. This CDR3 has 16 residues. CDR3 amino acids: CASSLADRRLSYEQYF. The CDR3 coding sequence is TGTGCCAGCAGCTTGGCCGACAGACGGCTTAGCTACGAGCAGTACTTC.

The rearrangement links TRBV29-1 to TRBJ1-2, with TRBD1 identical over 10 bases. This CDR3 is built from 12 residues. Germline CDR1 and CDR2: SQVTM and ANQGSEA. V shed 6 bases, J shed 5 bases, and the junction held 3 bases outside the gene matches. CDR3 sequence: CSVGQGWYGYTF. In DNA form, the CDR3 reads TGCAGCGTGGGACAGGGGTGGTATGGCTACACCTTC. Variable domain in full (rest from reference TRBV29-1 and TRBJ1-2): SAVISQKPSRDICQRGTSLTIQCQVDSQVTMMFWYRQQPGQSLTLIATANQGSEATYESGFVIDKFPISRPNLTFSTLTVSNMSPEDSSIYLCSVGQGWYGYTFGSGTRLTVV.

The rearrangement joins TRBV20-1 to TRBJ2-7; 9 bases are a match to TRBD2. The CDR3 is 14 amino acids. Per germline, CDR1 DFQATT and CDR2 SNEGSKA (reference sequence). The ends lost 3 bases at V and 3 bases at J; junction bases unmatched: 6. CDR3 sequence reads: CSASGPSGIYEQYF. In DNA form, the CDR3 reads TGCAGTGCTAGCGGGCCTAGCGGGATCTACGAGCAGTACTTC.

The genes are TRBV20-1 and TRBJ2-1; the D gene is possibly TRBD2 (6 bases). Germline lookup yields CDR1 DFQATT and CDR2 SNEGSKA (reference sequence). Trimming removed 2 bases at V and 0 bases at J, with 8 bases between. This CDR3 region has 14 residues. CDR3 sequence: CSARRGSSYNEQFF. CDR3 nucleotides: TGCAGTGCTAGACGGGGGAGCTCCTACAATGAGCAGTTCTTC.

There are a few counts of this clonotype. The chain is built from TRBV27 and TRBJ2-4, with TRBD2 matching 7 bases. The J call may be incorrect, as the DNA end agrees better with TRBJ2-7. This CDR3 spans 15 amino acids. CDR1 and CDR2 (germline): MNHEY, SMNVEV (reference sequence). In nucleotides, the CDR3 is TGTGCCAGCACTCCCGGGGGGACGTCCTCCTACGAGCAGTACTTC. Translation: CASTPGGTSSYEQYF.